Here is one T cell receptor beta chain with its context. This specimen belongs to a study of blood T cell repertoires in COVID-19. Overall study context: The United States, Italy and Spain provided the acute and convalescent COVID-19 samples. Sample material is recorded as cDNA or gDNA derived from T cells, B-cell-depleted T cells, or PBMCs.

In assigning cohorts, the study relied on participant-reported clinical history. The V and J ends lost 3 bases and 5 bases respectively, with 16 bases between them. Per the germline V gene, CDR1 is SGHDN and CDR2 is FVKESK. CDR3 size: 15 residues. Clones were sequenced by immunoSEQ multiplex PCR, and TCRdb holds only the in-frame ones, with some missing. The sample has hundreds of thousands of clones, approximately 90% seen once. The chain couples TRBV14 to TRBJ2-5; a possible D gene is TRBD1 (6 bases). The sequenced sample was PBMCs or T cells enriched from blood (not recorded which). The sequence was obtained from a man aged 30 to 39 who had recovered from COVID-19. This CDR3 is CASSQLQGRGETQYF. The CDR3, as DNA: TGTGCCAGCAGCCAGTTACAGGGCCGAGGGGAGACCCAGTACTTC.